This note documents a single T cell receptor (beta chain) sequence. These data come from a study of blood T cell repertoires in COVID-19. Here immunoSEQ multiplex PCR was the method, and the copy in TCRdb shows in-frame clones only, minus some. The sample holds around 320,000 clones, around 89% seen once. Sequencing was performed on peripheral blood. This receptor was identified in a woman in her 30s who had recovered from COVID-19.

The CDR3 DNA reads as TGTGCCAGCAGCTTGGCTGGCAGGACTAACTATGGCTACACCTTC. Its translation: CASSLAGRTNYGYTF. The chain joins TRBV5-5 to TRBJ1-2, with D unclear. V was clipped by 0 bases and J by 0 bases, with 9 bases between them. The CDR3 runs 15 residues. Germline assignment: CDR1 SGHKS and CDR2 YYEKEE (reference sequence).